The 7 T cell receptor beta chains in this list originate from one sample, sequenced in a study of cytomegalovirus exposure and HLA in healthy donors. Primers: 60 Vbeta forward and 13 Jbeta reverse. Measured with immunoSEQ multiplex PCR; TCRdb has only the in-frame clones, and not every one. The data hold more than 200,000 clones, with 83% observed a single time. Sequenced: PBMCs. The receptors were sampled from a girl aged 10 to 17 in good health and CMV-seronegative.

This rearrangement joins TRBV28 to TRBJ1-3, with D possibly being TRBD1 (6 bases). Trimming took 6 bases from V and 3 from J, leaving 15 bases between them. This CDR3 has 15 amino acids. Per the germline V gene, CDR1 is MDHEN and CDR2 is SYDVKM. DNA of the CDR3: TGTGCCAGCAGGTCCACAGGGTGGAGTGGAAACACCATATATTTT. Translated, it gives CASRSTGWSGNTIYF. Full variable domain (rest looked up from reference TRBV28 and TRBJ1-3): DVKVTQSSRYLVKRTGEKVFLECVQDMDHENMFWYRQDPGLGLRLIYFSYDVKMKEKGDIPEGYSVSREKKERFSLILESASTNQTSMYLCASRSTGWSGNTIYFGEGSWLTVV.

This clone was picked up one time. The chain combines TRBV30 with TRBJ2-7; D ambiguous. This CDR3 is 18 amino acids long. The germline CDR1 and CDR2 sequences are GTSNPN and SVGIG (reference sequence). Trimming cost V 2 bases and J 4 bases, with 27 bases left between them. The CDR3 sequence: CAWSPTLGSPLRRYEQYF. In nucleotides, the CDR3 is TGTGCCTGGAGTCCAACGCTGGGCAGCCCATTACGTAGATACGAGCAGTACTTC.

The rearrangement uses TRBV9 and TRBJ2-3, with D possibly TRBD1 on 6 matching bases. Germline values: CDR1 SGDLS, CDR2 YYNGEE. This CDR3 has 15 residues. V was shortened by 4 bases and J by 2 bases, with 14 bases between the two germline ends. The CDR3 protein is CASSLDSHHTDTQYF. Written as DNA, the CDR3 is TGTGCCAGCAGCTTGGACAGCCATCACACAGATACGCAGTATTTT.

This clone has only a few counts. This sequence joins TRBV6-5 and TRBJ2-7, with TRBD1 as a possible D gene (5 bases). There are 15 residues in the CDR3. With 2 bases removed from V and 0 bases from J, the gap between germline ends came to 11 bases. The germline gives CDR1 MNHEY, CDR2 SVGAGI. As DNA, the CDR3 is TGTGCCAGCAGTTACGCGCAGGGCAGCTCCTACGAGCAGTACTTC. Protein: CASSYAQGSSYEQYF.

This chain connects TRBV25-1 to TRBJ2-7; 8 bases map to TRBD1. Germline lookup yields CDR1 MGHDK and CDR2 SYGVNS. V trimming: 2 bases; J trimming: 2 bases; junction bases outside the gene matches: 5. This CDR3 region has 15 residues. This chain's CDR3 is CASSEPGGAAYEQYF. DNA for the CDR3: TGTGCCAGCAGTGAACCAGGGGGCGCCGCCTACGAGCAGTACTTC.

CDR3 in amino acids: CATSRPEYSGELFF. In DNA form, the CDR3 reads TGTGCCACCAGCAGACCCGAGTACAGCGGGGAGCTGTTTTTT. V and J are TRBV15 and TRBJ2-2; D is undetermined. This CDR3 is 14 amino acids long. Per germline, CDR1 LNHNV and CDR2 YYDKDF (reference sequence). Trimming removed 2 bases from V and 7 bases from J, with 11 bases in between.

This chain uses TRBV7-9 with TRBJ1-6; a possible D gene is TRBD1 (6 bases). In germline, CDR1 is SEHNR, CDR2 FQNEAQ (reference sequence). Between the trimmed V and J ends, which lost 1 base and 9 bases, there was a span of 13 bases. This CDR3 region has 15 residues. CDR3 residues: CASSLGGTTGSPLHF. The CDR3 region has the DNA TGTGCCAGCAGCTTAGGAGGGACAACCGGTTCACCCCTCCACTTT.